The rows below give T cell receptor beta chains drawn from one sample of a study of cytomegalovirus exposure and HLA in healthy donors. This table comes from immunoSEQ multiplex PCR, and its TCRdb copy is limited to in-frame clones, with some not included. The sample shows about 150,000 clones, 80% of them seen only once. The sequencing input was PBMCs. These receptors came from a man aged 25-45 years in good health and CMV-seropositive. Each CDR3 is given with its conserved first and last residue. The D gene is left open where the match is weak. A row's size may be missing; if present it is once, few, many or a size class.

.	TRBJ1-1	TRBV29-1	.	CSAAGQQNTEAFF	TGCAGCGCGGCGGGTCAGCAGAACACTGAAGCTTTCTTT
.	TRBJ2-7	TRBV10-1	.	CASSTGSTSYEQYF	TGCGCCAGCAGCACGGGATCGACCTCCTACGAGCAGTACTTC
TRBD1	TRBJ1-2	TRBV2	.	CASSEQGQGGHGYTF	TGTGCCAGCAGTGAACAGGGACAGGGGGGGCATGGCTACACCTTC
.	TRBJ1-2	TRBV19	.	CASSMYHRAGGNYGYTF	TGTGCCAGTAGTATGTACCACAGGGCTGGGGGCAACTATGGCTACACCTTC
.	TRBJ1-2	TRBV5-1	.	CASSLTGPNYGYTF	TGCGCCAGCAGCTTGACAGGGCCCAACTATGGCTACACCTTC
.	TRBJ2-7	TRBV7-9	.	CASEKPAGKSSYEQYF	TGTGCCAGCGAAAAGCCGGCGGGAAAGTCAAGTTACGAGCAGTACTTC
TRBD2	TRBJ2-4	TRBV4-2	once	CASSQGTGGTLFKNIQYF	TGTGCCAGCAGCCAAGGGACCGGGGGGACCCTATTCAAAAACATTCAGTACTTC
.	TRBJ2-5	TRBV5-4	few	CASTITGTAQQETQYF	TGTGCCAGCACGATAACCGGGACTGCGCAACAAGAGACCCAGTACTTC
TRBD1	TRBJ1-1	TRBV25-1	few	CASRGDSEWAFF	TGTGCCAGCAGGGGGGACAGTGAGTGGGCTTTCTTT
TRBD2	TRBJ2-7	TRBV28	.	CASSFRLAVPFSYEQYF	TGTGCCAGCAGTTTTCGGCTAGCGGTACCTTTCTCCTACGAGCAGTACTTC
.	TRBJ1-4	TRBV9	.	CASSASGGRNEKLFF	TGTGCCAGCAGCGCTTCCGGGGGGAGAAATGAAAAACTGTTTTTT
TRBD2	TRBJ2-1	TRBV5-1	.	CASSRLAGTYNEQFF	TGCGCCAGCAGCCGACTAGCGGGAACTTACAATGAGCAGTTCTTC
TRBD2	TRBJ2-7	TRBV27	.	CASSSGLAGGVHEQYF	TGTGCCAGCAGTTCTGGACTAGCGGGAGGGGTCCACGAGCAGTACTTC
TRBD2	TRBJ2-5	TRBV27	few	CASSFLAGIRETQYF	TGTGCCAGCAGTTTCCTAGCGGGAATCAGGGAGACCCAGTACTTC
.	TRBJ2-1	TRBV5-5	.	CASSFVAGMSYNEQFF	TGTGCCAGCAGCTTTGTGGCAGGGATGTCCTACAATGAGCAGTTCTTC
TRBD1	TRBJ2-5	TRBV30	.	CAWSAGTGGRETQYF	TGTGCCTGGAGTGCCGGGACAGGGGGCAGGGAGACCCAGTACTTC
.	TRBJ2-7	TRBV7-9	.	CASSPTENYEQYF	TGTGCCAGCAGCCCTACAGAGAACTACGAGCAGTACTTC
.	TRBJ1-5	TRBV2	.	CASRVGDHQPQHF	TGTGCCAGTAGAGTCGGGGATCATCAGCCCCAGCATTTT
TRBD2	TRBJ2-3	TRBV7-7	.	CASSPGTSGNTDTQYF	TGTGCTAGCAGCCCCGGGACTAGCGGGAACACAGATACGCAGTATTTT
TRBD1	TRBJ2-7	TRBV6-6	.	CASREEQGAQYEQYF	TGTGCCAGCAGAGAGGAGCAGGGGGCGCAATACGAGCAGTACTTC
TRBD2	TRBJ2-1	TRBV9	.	CASASGTSGRGYNEQFF	TGTGCCAGCGCATCCGGGACTAGCGGGAGAGGCTACAATGAGCAGTTCTTC
TRBD2	TRBJ2-1	TRBV6-1	.	CASSSSGSENEQFF	TGTGCCAGCAGTTCTAGCGGGAGTGAGAATGAGCAGTTCTTC
TRBD2	TRBJ2-1	TRBV28	.	CASSLSLAGAYNEQFF	TGTGCCAGCAGTCTTTCCCTAGCGGGAGCATACAATGAGCAGTTCTTC
TRBD1	TRBJ2-1	TRBV18	.	CASSPLTPTPDRGTNNEQFF	TGTGCCAGCTCACCACTTACACCCACCCCTGACAGGGGGACAAACAATGAGCAGTTCTTC
TRBD2	TRBJ2-2	TRBV4-1	.	CASSRVLAGGRHTGELFF	TGCGCCAGCAGCCGTGTTTTAGCGGGAGGGCGCCACACCGGGGAGCTGTTTTTT
TRBD2	TRBJ2-1	TRBV9	.	CASSPRPGTSGYNEQFF	TGTGCCAGCAGCCCCCGACCCGGGACTAGCGGTTACAATGAGCAGTTCTTC
.	TRBJ2-7	TRBV5-5	.	CASSLRGGINEQYF	TGTGCCAGCAGCTTAAGGGGTGGTATCAACGAGCAGTACTTC
TRBD1	TRBJ2-7	TRBV7-6	.	CASSFGQGGLSYEQYF	TGTGCCAGCAGCTTTGGACAGGGGGGCCTCTCCTACGAGCAGTACTTC
TRBD2	TRBJ2-3	TRBV7-9	.	CASSLEGTSGRDTQYF	TGTGCCAGCAGCTTAGAAGGGACTAGCGGGCGGGATACGCAGTATTTT
.	TRBJ1-2	TRBV28	.	CASSLFLYGYTF	TGTGCCAGCAGTTTATTCCTCTATGGCTACACCTTC
TRBD1	TRBJ2-1	TRBV15	.	CATSRLTGVGNEQFF	TGTGCCACCAGCAGACTCACAGGGGTGGGCAATGAGCAGTTCTTC
.	TRBJ2-2	TRBV7-2	few	CASSLQKAAGELFF	TGTGCCAGCAGCTTACAGAAGGCGGCCGGGGAGCTGTTTTTT
TRBD2	TRBJ2-1	TRBV4-2	.	CASSQVGTGRLAGVDEQFF	TGTGCCAGCAGCCAAGTGGGGACAGGGAGACTAGCGGGAGTCGATGAGCAGTTCTTC
TRBD2	TRBJ2-3	TRBV19	.	CASMASGRTDTQYF	TGTGCCAGTATGGCCAGCGGGAGAACGGATACGCAGTATTTT
.	TRBJ2-7	TRBV12-5	.	CASARELGYEQYF	TGTGCTAGTGCGCGGGAACTCGGCTACGAGCAGTACTTC
TRBD1	TRBJ1-1	TRBV18	.	CASSPNGQGDTEAFF	TGTGCCAGCTCACCCAATGGACAGGGGGACACTGAAGCTTTCTTT
TRBD2	TRBJ2-4	TRBV5-1	.	CASSPTTSGKNIQYF	TGCGCCAGCAGCCCAACGACTAGCGGGAAAAACATTCAGTACTTC
.	TRBJ2-7	TRBV27	.	CASSPHAGRPSYEQYF	TGTGCCAGCAGCCCCCACGCCGGTCGCCCCTCCTACGAGCAGTACTTC
TRBD2	TRBJ2-3	TRBV25-1	once	CASSKVLGLAGRTDTQYF	TGTGCCAGCAGCAAAGTCCTTGGACTAGCGGGGAGAACAGATACGCAGTATTTT
TRBD2	TRBJ2-1	TRBV25-1	.	CASSDAGGPHEQFF	TGTGCCAGCAGTGATGCGGGAGGGCCCCATGAGCAGTTCTTC
.	TRBJ1-4	TRBV28	.	CASSLFLGGNEKLFF	TGTGCCAGCAGTTTATTCTTAGGAGGGAACGAAAAACTGTTTTTT
.	TRBJ2-7	TRBV5-6	.	CASSLGSADFGQYF	TGTGCCAGCAGCTTGGGGTCAGCGGACTTTGGGCAGTACTTC
.	TRBJ1-4	TRBV5-1	.	CASSRAGGATNEKLFF	TGCGCCAGCAGTAGGGCCGGGGGAGCAACTAATGAAAAACTGTTTTTT
.	TRBJ2-7	TRBV5-1	.	CASSLAEGGFTIEQYF	TGCGCCAGCAGCTTGGCCGAGGGCGGCTTTACAATCGAGCAGTACTTC
.	TRBJ1-4	TRBV2	.	CASIPDGRDEKLFF	TGTGCCAGCATCCCGGACGGGAGGGATGAAAAACTGTTTTTT
TRBD2	TRBJ2-1	TRBV10-3	.	CAISGLAGSSYNEQFF	TGTGCCATCAGTGGATTAGCGGGATCGTCCTACAATGAGCAGTTCTTC
.	TRBJ1-3	TRBV6-5	.	CASTDRPGNTIYF	TGTGCCAGCACCGACAGGCCTGGAAACACCATATATTTT
.	TRBJ2-2	TRBV5-6	.	CASSLLGVNTGELFF	TGTGCCAGCAGCTTGTTGGGAGTGAACACCGGGGAGCTGTTTTTT
TRBD2	TRBJ2-5	TRBV18	once	CASSPLVTSGSRETQYF	TGTGCCAGCTCACCACTGGTAACTAGCGGGAGTCGGGAGACCCAGTACTTC
.	TRBJ2-1	TRBV11-3	once	CASSVGDNEQFF	TGTGCCAGCTCAGTAGGGGACAATGAGCAGTTCTTC
TRBD2	TRBJ2-1	TRBV12-5	.	CASGFQREDYNEQFF	TGTGCTAGTGGATTCCAGCGGGAGGACTACAATGAGCAGTTCTTC
.	TRBJ2-5	TRBV11-2	.	CASSSYPGETQYF	TGTGCCAGCAGCTCTTATCCCGGGGAGACCCAGTACTTC
TRBD1	TRBJ2-2	TRBV19	.	CASSTGQGVTGELFF	TGTGCCAGTAGTACCGGACAGGGGGTTACCGGGGAGCTGTTTTTT